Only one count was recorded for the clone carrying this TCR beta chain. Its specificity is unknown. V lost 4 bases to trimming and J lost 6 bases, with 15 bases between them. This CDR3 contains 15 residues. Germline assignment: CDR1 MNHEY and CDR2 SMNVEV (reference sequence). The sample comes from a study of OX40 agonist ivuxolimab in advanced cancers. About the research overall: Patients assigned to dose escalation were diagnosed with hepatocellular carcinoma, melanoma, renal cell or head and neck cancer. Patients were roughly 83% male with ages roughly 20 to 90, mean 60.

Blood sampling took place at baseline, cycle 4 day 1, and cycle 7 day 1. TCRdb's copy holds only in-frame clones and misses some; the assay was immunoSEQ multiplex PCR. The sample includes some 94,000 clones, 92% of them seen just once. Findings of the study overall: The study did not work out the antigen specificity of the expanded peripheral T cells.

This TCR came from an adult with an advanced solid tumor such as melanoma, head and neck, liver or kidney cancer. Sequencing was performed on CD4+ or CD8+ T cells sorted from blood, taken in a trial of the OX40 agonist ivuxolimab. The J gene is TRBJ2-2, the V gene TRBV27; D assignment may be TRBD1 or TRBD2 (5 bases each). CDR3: CASSSGTYLSGELFF. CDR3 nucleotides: TGTGCCAGCAGTTCGGGGACCTACTTGTCCGGGGAGCTGTTTTTT.